The T cell receptor (beta chain) under discussion was sequenced for a study of T-cell reconstitution after alpha-beta-depleted transplantation in children (dated by TCRdb to the mid-2010s). About the full investigation: The study quantitatively tracked T-cell immune reconstitution after TCRalphabeta/CD19-depleted allogeneic hematopoietic cell transplantation in children using TCR repertoire profiling. What the study reported, not specific to this receptor: In some patients, high TCRbeta diversity at day 60 was attributed to recipient T cells and intrathymic progenitors that had survived conditioning. The frequencies of hyperexpanded clones fell over the following months, and after one year, T-cell counts and TCRbeta diversity were mostly attributed to newly produced T cells. Apparently early alphabetaT-cell count recovery about two months after transplant reportedly relied on only several hundred rapidly expanded clones derived from non-depleted graft cells.

In this sample, this clonotype turned up a few times. There is no known antigen for this receptor. Per-nucleotide qualities are absent, and no much larger clonotype sits a single base away. The junction shows trimming of 6 bases on V and 0 bases on J, plus 6 bases between the germline ends. CDR3 length: 14 amino acids, cysteine to phenylalanine. CDR3 DNA only is kept here, 42 bases in frame from base 1. The library was built by means of PCR. Data came from an Illumina HiSeq 2500. Molecular barcoding was employed in the preparation of TCR libraries, with unique molecular identifiers being used to normalize TCRbeta repertoire quantification. Through fastp at Q25 and MiXCR, TCRdb rebuilt clones from the public reads, retaining in-frame beta chains. Rows are unified per CDR3 protein, each entry keeping the most common DNA and genes. The sample contains a few hundred thousand distinct CDR3 sequences, roughly a tenth of them found a single time. Clones ranked in the top ten supply about 8% of the sample.

Explained via the paper, the treatment or condition label denotes: allogeneic hematopoietic cell transplantation with graft depleted of TCRalphabeta T cells and CD19 B cells. TCRalphabeta/CD19-depleted allogeneic hematopoietic cell grafts were given to the transplant recipients, all of whom were children. This clonotype was obtained from a boy under three years old with acute myeloid leukemia, due to receive a stem cell transplant. The chain is encoded by TRBV12-3 or TRBV12-4 joined to TRBJ2-6; the D gene is unclear. The material was PBMCs, obtained before TCRalphabeta/CD19-depleted stem cell transplant. The CDR3 corresponds to CASSGSSGANVLTF. Here is the DNA: TGTGCCAGCAGCGGATCCTCTGGGGCCAACGTCCTGACTTTC.